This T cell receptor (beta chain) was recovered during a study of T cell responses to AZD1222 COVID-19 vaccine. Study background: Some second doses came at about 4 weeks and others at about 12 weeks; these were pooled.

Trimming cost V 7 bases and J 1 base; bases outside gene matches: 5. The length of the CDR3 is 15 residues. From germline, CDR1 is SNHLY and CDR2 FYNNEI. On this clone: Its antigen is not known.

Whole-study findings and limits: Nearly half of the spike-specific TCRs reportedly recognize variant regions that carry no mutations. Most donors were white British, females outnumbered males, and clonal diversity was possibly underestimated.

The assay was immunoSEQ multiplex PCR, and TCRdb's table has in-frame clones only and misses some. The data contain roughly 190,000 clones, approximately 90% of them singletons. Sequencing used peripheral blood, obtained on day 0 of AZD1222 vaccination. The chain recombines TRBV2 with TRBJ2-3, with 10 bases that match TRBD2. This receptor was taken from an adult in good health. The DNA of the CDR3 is TGTGCCAGCACATTAGCGGGGGGCCGCACAGATACGCAGTATTTT. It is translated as CASTLAGGRTDTQYF.